Reported below is one TCR beta chain. Its antigen is not identified. The data originate from a study of chemoradiotherapy in HPV16-positive cancers. Study overall: Candidate HPV-specific clones and shared TCR motifs came from a couple of HPV16-positive patients. General study findings and limits: In HPV16-positive patients, HPV-responsive T-cell expansion tracked better recurrence-free survival. Candidate HPV-specific clones and E7-related TCR motifs grew in tumor during treatment. Functional assays defining HPV-specific T cells used only two HPV16-positive patients.

This table comes from immunoSEQ multiplex PCR, and its TCRdb copy is limited to in-frame clones, with some not included. This table has over a thousand clones, around 90% appearing once. The sequencing here drew on tumor tissue, taken from a patient who underwent chemoradiotherapy. The TCR was taken from a human donor with HPV-associated anogenital cancer.

The CDR3 spells CASSPPGRGEQYF. CDR3 in DNA: TGTGCCAGCAGTCCCCCGGGCCGGGGCGAGCAGTACTTC. This chain joins TRBV2 and TRBJ2-7, with a possible D match to TRBD2 (5 bases). The CDR3 covers 13 residues. The germline V gene has CDR1 SNHLY and CDR2 FYNNEI. Trimming removed 5 bases at V and 6 bases at J, with 14 bases between.